This TCR beta chain stems from a study of OX40 agonist ivuxolimab in advanced cancers. General study findings and limits: Expanded peripheral T-cell antigen specificity went undetermined.

There are 14 residues in the CDR3. Germline V lookup: CDR1 SEHNR, CDR2 FQNEAQ (reference sequence). V lost 1 base and J 1 base, leaving 8 bases between the germline ends. The method was immunoSEQ multiplex PCR; TCRdb's version includes in-frame clones alone and lacks a portion of them. The sample has 55,000 to 75,000 clones, roughly 85% seen once. Notes on this clone: Antigen specificity is unknown.

The specimen comprised CD4+ or CD8+ T cells sorted from blood, sampled in a trial of the OX40 agonist ivuxolimab. The sequence was obtained from an adult with an advanced solid tumor such as melanoma, head and neck, liver or kidney cancer. V gene TRBV7-9 combines with J gene TRBJ2-7; D call uncertain. The CDR3, as DNA: TGTGCCAGCAGCTTAGTCGGGTTGTCCTACGAGCAGTACTTC. This translates into CASSLVGLSYEQYF. Combining the CDR3 with reference TRBV7-9 and TRBJ2-7 gives the whole variable domain DTGVSQNPRHKITKRGQNVTFRCDPISEHNRLYWYRQTLGQGPEFLTYFQNEAQLEKSRLLSDRFSAERPKGSFSTLEIQRTEQGDSAMYLCASSLVGLSYEQYFGPGTRLTVT.